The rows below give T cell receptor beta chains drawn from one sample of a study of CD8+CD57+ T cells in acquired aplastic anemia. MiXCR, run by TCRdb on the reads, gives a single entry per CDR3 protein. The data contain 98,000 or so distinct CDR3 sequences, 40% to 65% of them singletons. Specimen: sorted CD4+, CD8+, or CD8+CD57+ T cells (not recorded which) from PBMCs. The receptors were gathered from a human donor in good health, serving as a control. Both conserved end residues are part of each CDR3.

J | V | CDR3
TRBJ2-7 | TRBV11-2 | CASSTGTDTYEQYF
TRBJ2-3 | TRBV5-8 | CASSLGANTDTQYF
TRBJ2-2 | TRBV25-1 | CASSASGSGPAGELFF
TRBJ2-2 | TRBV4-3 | CASSQGQGADTGELFF
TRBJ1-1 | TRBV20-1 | CSARSNRGAREGTEAFF
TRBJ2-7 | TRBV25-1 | CASSYSRLTGEWEQYF
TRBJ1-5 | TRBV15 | CATSSGNQPQHF
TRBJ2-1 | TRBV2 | CASSFFSHEQFF
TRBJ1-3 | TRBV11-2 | CASSYLQGELGNTIYF
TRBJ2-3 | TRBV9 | CASSSSGASTDTQYF
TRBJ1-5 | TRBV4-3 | CASSEGRAQPQHF
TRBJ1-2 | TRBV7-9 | CASRQGAGINYGYTF
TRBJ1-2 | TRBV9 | CASSGDYGYTF
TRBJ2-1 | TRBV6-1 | CASSVSSGGADEQFF
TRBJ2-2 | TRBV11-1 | CASREATGQSTGELFF
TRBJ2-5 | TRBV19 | CASSIVGGAQTQYF
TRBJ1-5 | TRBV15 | CATSSGLTGIINQPQHF
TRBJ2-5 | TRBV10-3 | CASKQGGETQYF
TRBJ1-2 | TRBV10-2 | CASSERDSGYTF
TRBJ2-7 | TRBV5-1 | CASSFYDGTYEQYF
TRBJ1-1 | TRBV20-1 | CSASGSSEAFF
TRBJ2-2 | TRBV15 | CATSRAGRTGELFF
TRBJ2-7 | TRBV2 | CASSELAGDFYEQYF
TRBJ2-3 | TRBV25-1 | CASSLAVDTQYF
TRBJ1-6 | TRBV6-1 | CASKPGQGRRKNSPLHF
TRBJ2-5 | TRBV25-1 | CASSEWGGVETQYF
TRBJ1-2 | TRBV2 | CASSPTLVPGQGVFYGYTF
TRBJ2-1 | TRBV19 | CASSMRGPNEQFF
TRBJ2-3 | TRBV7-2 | CASSVVRSDTQYF